One sample yielded the 20 T cell receptor beta chains listed below, sequenced in a study of tumor-infiltrating lymphocytes in primary liver carcinoma. Blood RNA originated from unsorted whole blood, with germline DNA additionally extracted. TCR beta cDNA was reverse-transcribed from around 0.55 ug of total RNA. The reaction used a constant-region primer and ProtoScript II reverse transcriptase. Researchers made the TCR beta libraries by running three nested multiplex PCR rounds with slightly modified ARM-PCR. Use of TRBV1-TRBV30 forward primers with a C-beta reverse primer characterized the first two PCR rounds, which lasted ten to eleven cycles each. A single record per CDR3 protein comes from TCRdb applying MiXCR to the multiplex PCR reads. The data show fewer than 400,000 distinct CDR3 sequences, around three fifths seen once. The sample taken for sequencing was peripheral blood. All receptors derive from a woman in her 30s with primary liver carcinoma and hepatitis B virus infection.

With regard to this clonotype: This may be a read error: a much more frequent sequence differs by one nucleotide. V usage is TRBV12-3 or TRBV12-4 and J usage is TRBJ2-7; no clear D gene. This CDR3 has 16 residues. Trimming stripped 5 bases from V and 3 bases from J, with 20 bases between. This chain's CDR3 is CASSPLPGLPIYEQYF. The CDR3 nucleotides read TGTGCCAGCAGTCCCCTCCCCGGGCTCCCGATCTACGAGCAGTACTTC.

J is TRBJ2-1 and V is TRBV6-5; D not certain. CDR3 length equals 15 residues. The V and J ends lost 4 bases and 5 bases respectively, with 15 bases between them. Per the germline V gene, CDR1 is MNHEY and CDR2 is SVGAGI. CDR3 DNA: TGTGCCAGCAGTTCAATACAAAGGGCAAACAATGAGCAGTTCTTC. Translating gives CASSSIQRANNEQFF.

Turning to this clonotype: A much larger clone differs from this one at a single base, so this may be a read error. The chain employs TRBV4-2 and TRBJ2-1; D gene unclear. Germline CDR1 reads LGHNA; CDR2 reads YNFKEQ. CDR3 length: 15 amino acids. Trimming removed 1 base at V and 2 bases at J, with 9 bases between. The CDR3 DNA reads TGTGCCAGCAGCCAAGGGACGAGACCCTACAATGAGCAGTTCTTC. The encoded protein is CASSQGTRPYNEQFF.

About this clonotype: Since the CDR3 does not end with the conserved phenylalanine or tryptophan, this likely comes from a read error. The V and J genes are TRBV29-1 and TRBJ1-2; TRBD1 agrees at 8 bases. With V trimmed by 6 bases and J by 2 bases, 11 bases remained unmatched. The germline gives CDR1 SQVTM, CDR2 ANQGSEA. The CDR3 length is 15 residues. CDR3 coding DNA: TGCAGCGTGATCGGGACAGGTGATTCGAACTATGGCTACACCCTC. Translation: CSVIGTGDSNYGYTL.

Worth noting for this clonotype: A junction boundary mismatches the germline segment, possibly from a read error. The chain has TRBV12-3 or TRBV12-4 and TRBJ2-7; 8 bases match TRBD2. The CDR3 is 14 residues long. The CDR3 DNA is TGTGCCGGCAGTTTACTGGCGGGAGGCTACGAGCAATACTTC. It yields the protein CAGSLLAGGYEQYF.

As regards this clonotype: A read error may explain this, as a much larger clone is one base away. Here the CDR3 omits its conserved ending phenylalanine or tryptophan, so a read error is the likely source. The CDR3 DNA sequence: TGTGCCAGCTTTATAGGGGCGGGAGTTCCCTACGAGCAGTACCTC. Translation gives CASFIGAGVPYEQYL. V is TRBV6-1 and J is TRBJ2-7, with TRBD2 identical over 7 bases. CDR1 is MNHNS and CDR2 is SASEGT in the germline V gene. The CDR3 runs 15 residues. Trimming removed 8 bases from V and 2 bases from J; junction bases left unmatched: 12.

Points on this clonotype: Being one base from a much bigger clone, this may be a read error. The chain has TRBV7-9 and TRBJ2-7, with D perhaps assigned TRBD1 or TRBD2 (5 bases each). In germline, CDR1 is SEHNR, CDR2 FQNEAQ (reference sequence). CDR3 size: 15 residues. CDR3 protein: CASSLTRDPTYEQCF. CDR3 nucleotides: TGTGCCAGCAGCTTAACGAGGGACCCAACCTACGAGCAGTGCTTC. The complete variable domain, with remaining parts taken from reference TRBV7-9 and TRBJ2-7, reads DTGVSQNPRHKITKRGQNVTFRCDPISEHNRLYWYRQTLGQGPEFLTYFQNEAQLEKSRLLSDRFSAERPKGSFSTLEIQRTEQGDSAMYLCASSLTRDPTYEQCFGPGTRLTVT.

Details on this clonotype: A much larger clonotype is one base distant, so this may be a read error. CDR3: CASSQDSEYQETQYF. The CDR3 DNA follows: TGCGCCAGCAGCCAAGATAGCGAATACCAAGAGACCCAGTACTTC. This chain uses TRBV4-3 with TRBJ2-5; a weak D match, TRBD2 (5 bases). V was pared by 0 bases and J by 0 bases, with 8 bases between. The germline gives CDR1 LGHNA, CDR2 YSLEER. This CDR3 is built from 15 residues.

Note on this clonotype: A read error may explain this, as a much larger clone is one base away. This chain uses TRBV6-5 with TRBJ2-1; D gene unclear. This CDR3 comprises 18 residues. Deletions cut 0 bases from V and 4 bases from J, with 19 bases between. CDR1 MNHEY and CDR2 SVGAGI come from the germline V gene. This CDR3 reads CASSYSRSTGGVYNEQFF. CDR3 sequence (DNA): TGTGCCAGCAGTTACTCCCGATCAACTGGCGGCGTTTACAATGAGCAGTTCTTC.

V is TRBV10-3 and J is TRBJ1-4; 11 bases are shared with TRBD1. V trimming: 6 bases; J trimming: 6 bases; junction bases outside the gene matches: 0. Per germline, CDR1 ENHRY and CDR2 SYGVKD. The CDR3 spans 13 residues. This CDR3 reads CAIRGQGDEKLFF. The CDR3 DNA is TGTGCCATCAGGGGACAGGGGGATGAAAAACTGTTTTTT.

This chain joins TRBV11-2 and TRBJ1-1, with D perhaps TRBD1 (5 bases). This CDR3 comprises 13 residues. Per the germline V gene, CDR1 is SGHAT and CDR2 is FQNNGV. The V gene lost 6 bases and the J gene lost 8 bases, with 16 bases spanning the gap. This CDR3 is CASSSQLGTEAFF. The DNA for the CDR3 is TGTGCCAGCAGTTCACAGCTGGGGACCGAAGCTTTCTTT. Using reference TRBV11-2 and TRBJ1-1 for the parts outside the CDR3, the full variable domain is EAGVAQSPRYKIIEKRQSVAFWCNPISGHATLYWYQQILGQGPKLLIQFQNNGVVDDSQLPKDRFSAERLKGVDSTLKIQPAKLEDSAVYLCASSSQLGTEAFFGQGTRLTVV.

This sequence joins TRBV30 and TRBJ1-2, with D possibly matching TRBD1 (6 bases). Trimming shortened V by 2 bases and J by 5 bases, and 12 bases separated the two germline ends. The germline V gene has CDR1 GTSNPN and CDR2 SVGIG (reference sequence). The CDR3 contains 13 residues. The CDR3 sequence: CAWSLGQGYGYTF. The CDR3 DNA is TGTGCCTGGAGTTTGGGGCAGGGGTATGGCTACACCTTC.

The genes are TRBV6-5 and TRBJ2-7, with D possibly being TRBD1 (6 bases). CDR1 and CDR2 from the germline V gene are MNHEY and SVGAGI. V lost 8 bases, J lost 5 bases, and 13 bases lay in between. CDR3 length: 12 residues. The CDR3 coding sequence is TGTGCCAGCGGGGCAGGGGCCCACGAGCAGTACTTC. It is translated as CASGAGAHEQYF.

The chain couples TRBV12-3 or TRBV12-4 to TRBJ1-1; no clear D. The V end was cut by 1 base, the J end by 1 base, with 7 bases between. This CDR3 is 14 amino acids long. The CDR3 protein is CASSLGPRNTEAFF. CDR3 nucleotide sequence: TGTGCCAGCAGTTTAGGGCCTCGGAACACTGAAGCTTTCTTT.

Note on this clonotype: A junction boundary mismatches the germline segment, possibly from a read error. The chain couples TRBV7-9 to TRBJ2-7; no firm D call. The germline CDR1 and CDR2 sequences are SEHNR and FQNEAQ (reference sequence). The CDR3 sequence is 12 residues long. CDR3 sequence reads: CAGSLYKDEQYF. Written as DNA, the CDR3 is TGTGCCGGCAGCTTATATAAGGACGAGCAGTACTTC.

To note about this clonotype: A read error is likely, as this CDR3 ends without the conserved phenylalanine or tryptophan. The CDR3 nucleotides read TGTGCCAGCAGCTTATCGGCAGGACAGCCCCAGCATTCT. It encodes CASSLSAGQPQHS. The rearrangement joins TRBV7-8 to TRBJ1-5; no definite D call. Per the germline V gene, CDR1 is SGHVS and CDR2 is FQNEAQ. This CDR3 contains 13 residues. V was cut by 2 bases and J by 7 bases, with 9 bases left in between.

This clonotype was seen only once. A read error may account for a junction end that differs from germline. J is TRBJ2-7 and V is TRBV13; D is ambiguous. In germline, CDR1 is PRHDT, CDR2 FYEKMQ (reference sequence). The CDR3 contains 12 residues. The CDR3 protein is CARSFALAEQYF. As DNA, the CDR3 is TGTGCCAGGAGCTTTGCCCTCGCCGAGCAGTACTTC.

This clonotype was seen many times. As DNA, the CDR3 is TGCGCCAGCAGCAGGGGCCAGGGTGTCTACGAGCAGTACTTC. Protein sequence: CASSRGQGVYEQYF. The rearrangement links TRBV4-1 to TRBJ2-7; perhaps TRBD1 as D (5 bases). CDR3 length: 14 amino acids. Trimming took off 5 bases at V and 3 bases at J, with 14 bases between the two ends. The V gene's germline CDR1 is MGHRA and CDR2 YSYEKL.

J is TRBJ2-7 and V is TRBV5-6; no clear D gene. In germline, CDR1 is SGHDT, CDR2 YYEEEE. The V end was cut by 4 bases, the J end by 6 bases, with 20 bases between. The CDR3 has 15 residues. The CDR3 protein is CASSPEPTVACEQYF. Here the CDR3 DNA reads TGTGCCAGCAGCCCCGAACCTACAGTGGCCTGCGAGCAGTACTTC.

This clonotype has just one count. Germline is not matched at one junction end, which may reflect a read error. The chain is built from TRBV30 and TRBJ1-5; 9 bases map to TRBD1. Germline lookup yields CDR1 GTSNPN and CDR2 SVGIG (reference sequence). There are 14 residues in the CDR3. CDR3 residues: CAGSVRGQGQPQHF. The CDR3 coding sequence is TGTGCCGGGAGTGTACGGGGACAGGGACAGCCCCAGCATTTT. Combining the CDR3 with reference TRBV30 and TRBJ1-5 gives the whole variable domain SQTIHQWPATLVQPVGSPLSLECTVEGTSNPNLYWYRQAAGRGLQLLFYSVGIGQISSEVPQNLSASRPQDRQFILSSKKLLLSDSGFYLCAGSVRGQGQPQHFGDGTRLSIL.